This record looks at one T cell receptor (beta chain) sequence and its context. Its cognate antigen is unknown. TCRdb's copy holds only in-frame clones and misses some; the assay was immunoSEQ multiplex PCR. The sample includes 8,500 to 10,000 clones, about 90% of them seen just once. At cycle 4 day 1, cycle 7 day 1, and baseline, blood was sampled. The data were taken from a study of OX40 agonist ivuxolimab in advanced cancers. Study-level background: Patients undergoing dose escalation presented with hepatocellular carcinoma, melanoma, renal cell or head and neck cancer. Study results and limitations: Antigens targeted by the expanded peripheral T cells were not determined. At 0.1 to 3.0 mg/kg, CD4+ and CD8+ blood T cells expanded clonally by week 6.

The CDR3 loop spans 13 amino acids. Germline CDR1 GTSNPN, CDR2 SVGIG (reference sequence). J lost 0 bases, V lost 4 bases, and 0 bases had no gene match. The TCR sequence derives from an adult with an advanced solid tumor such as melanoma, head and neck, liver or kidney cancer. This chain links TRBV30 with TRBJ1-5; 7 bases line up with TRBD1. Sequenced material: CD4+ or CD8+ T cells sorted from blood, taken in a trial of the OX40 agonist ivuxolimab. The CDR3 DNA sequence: TGTGCCTGGACAGGGGGTAGCAATCAGCCCCAGCATTTT. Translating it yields CAWTGGSNQPQHF.